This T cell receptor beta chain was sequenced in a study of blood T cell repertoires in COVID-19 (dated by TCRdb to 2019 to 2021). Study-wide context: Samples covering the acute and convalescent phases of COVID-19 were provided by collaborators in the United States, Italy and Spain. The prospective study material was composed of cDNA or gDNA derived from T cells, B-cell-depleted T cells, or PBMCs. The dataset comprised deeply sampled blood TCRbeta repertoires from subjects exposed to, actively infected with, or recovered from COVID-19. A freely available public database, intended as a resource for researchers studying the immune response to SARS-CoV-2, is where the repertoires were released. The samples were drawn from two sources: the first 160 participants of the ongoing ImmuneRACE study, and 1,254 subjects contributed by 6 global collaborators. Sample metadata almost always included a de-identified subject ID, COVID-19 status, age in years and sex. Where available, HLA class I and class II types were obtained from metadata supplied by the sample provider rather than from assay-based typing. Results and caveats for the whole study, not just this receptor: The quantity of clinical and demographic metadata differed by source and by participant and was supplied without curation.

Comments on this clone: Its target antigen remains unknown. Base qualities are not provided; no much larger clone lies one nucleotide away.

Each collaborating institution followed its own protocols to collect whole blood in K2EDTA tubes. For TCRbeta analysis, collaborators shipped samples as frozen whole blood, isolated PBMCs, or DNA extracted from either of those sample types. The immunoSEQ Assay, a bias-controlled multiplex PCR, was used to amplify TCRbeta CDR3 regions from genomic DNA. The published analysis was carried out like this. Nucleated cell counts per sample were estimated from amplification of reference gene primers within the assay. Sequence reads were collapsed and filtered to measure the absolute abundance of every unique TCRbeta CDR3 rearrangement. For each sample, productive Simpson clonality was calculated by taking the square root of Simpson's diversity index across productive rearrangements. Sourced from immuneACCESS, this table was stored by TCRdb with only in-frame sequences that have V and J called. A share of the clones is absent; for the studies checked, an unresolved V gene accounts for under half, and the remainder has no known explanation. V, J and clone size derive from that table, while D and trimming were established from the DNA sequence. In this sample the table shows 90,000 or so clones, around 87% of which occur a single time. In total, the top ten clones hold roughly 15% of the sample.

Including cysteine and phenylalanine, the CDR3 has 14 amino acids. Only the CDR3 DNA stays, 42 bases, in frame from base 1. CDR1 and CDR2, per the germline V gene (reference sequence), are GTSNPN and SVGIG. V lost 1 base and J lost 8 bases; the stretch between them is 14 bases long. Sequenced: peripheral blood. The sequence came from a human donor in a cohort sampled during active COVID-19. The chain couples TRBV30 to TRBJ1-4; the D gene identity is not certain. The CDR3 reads CAWSGEARLEKLFF. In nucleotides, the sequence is TGTGCCTGGAGTGGCGAAGCCCGGTTGGAAAAACTGTTTTTT.